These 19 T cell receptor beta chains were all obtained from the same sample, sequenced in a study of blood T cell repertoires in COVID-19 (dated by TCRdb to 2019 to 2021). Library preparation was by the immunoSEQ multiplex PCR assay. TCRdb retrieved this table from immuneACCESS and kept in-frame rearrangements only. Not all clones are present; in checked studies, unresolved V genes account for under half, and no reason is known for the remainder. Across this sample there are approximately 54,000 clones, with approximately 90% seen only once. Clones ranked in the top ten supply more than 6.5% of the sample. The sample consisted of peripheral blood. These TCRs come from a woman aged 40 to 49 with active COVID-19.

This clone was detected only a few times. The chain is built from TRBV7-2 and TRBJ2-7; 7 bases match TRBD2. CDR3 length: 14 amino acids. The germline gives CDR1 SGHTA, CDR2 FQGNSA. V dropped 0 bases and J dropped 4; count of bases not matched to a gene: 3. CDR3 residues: CASSLAGGLYEQYF. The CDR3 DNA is TGTGCCAGCAGCTTAGCGGGGGGGTTGTACGAGCAGTACTTC.

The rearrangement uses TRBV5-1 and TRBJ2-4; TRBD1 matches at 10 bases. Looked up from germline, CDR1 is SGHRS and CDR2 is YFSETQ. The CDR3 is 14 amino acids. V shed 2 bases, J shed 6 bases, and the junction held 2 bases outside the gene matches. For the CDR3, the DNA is TGCGCCAGCAGCTTTGGACAGGGGGGAAACATTCAGTACTTC. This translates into CASSFGQGGNIQYF.

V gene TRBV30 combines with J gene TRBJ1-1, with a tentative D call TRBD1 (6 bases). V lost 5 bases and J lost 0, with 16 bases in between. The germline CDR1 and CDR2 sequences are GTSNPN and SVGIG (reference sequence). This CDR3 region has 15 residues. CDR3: CAWGTIRGMNTEAFF. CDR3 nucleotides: TGTGCCTGGGGTACTATCAGGGGAATGAACACTGAAGCTTTCTTT.

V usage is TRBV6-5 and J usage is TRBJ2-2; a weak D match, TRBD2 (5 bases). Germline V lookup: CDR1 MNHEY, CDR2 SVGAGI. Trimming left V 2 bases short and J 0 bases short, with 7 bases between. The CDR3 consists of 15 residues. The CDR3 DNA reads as TGTGCCAGCAGTTACACAGCGGCGAACACCGGGGAGCTGTTTTTT. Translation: CASSYTAANTGELFF.

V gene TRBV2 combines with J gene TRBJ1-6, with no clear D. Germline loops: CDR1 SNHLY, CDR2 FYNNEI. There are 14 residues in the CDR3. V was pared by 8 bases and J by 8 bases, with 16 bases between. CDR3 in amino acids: CASGRPGRHSPLHF. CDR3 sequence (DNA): TGTGCCAGCGGCCGGCCAGGCCGTCATTCACCCCTCCACTTT. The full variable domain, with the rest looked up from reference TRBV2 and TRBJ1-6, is EPEVTQTPSHQVTQMGQEVILRCVPISNHLYFYWYRQILGQKVEFLVSFYNNEISEKSEIFDDQFSVERPDGSNFTLKIRSTKLEDSAMYFCASGRPGRHSPLHFGNGTRLTVT.

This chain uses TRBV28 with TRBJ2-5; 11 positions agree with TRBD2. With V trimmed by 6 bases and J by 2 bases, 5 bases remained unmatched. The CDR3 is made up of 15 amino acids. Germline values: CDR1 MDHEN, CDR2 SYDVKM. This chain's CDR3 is CASSQPSGGQETQYF. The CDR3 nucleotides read TGTGCCAGCAGCCAGCCTAGCGGGGGGCAAGAGACCCAGTACTTC.

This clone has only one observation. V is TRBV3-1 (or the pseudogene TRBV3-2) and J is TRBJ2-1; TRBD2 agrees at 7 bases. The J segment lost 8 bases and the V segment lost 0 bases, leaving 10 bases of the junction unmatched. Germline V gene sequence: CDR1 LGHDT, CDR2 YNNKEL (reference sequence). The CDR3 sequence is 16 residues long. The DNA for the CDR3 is TGTGCCAGCAGCCAAGATGGGGAGGGTCTCAGGGATGAGCAGTTCTTC. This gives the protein CASSQDGEGLRDEQFF.

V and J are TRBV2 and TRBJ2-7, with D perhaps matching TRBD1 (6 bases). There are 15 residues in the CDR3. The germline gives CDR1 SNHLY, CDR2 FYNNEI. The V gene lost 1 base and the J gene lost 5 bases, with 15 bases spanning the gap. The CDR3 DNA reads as TGTGCCAGCAGTGAAGTGCAATGGGCAGGGGACGAGCAGTACTTC. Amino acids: CASSEVQWAGDEQYF.

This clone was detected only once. The CDR3 DNA reads TGCGCCAGCAGCGAGAGCGGTAGCACCGGGGAGCTGTTTTTT. Translated: CASSESGSTGELFF. V and J are TRBV5-1 and TRBJ2-2; possible D gene TRBD2, 5 bases. The V and J ends lost 4 bases and 4 bases respectively, with 11 bases between them. CDR1 SGHRS and CDR2 YFSETQ come from the germline V gene. The CDR3 sequence is 14 residues long.

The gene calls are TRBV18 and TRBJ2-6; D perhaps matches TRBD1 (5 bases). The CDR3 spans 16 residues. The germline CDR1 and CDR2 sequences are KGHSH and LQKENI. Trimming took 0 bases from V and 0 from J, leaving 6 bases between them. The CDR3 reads CASSPPTGSGANVLTF. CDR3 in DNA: TGTGCCAGCTCACCACCAACAGGCTCTGGGGCCAACGTCCTGACTTTC.

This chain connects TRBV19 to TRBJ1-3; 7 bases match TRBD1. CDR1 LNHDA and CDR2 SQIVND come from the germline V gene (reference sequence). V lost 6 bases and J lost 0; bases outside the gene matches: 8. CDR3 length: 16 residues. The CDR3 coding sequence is TGTGCCAGTAGCCTGGCCGCAGGGGGCTCTGGAAACACCATATATTTT. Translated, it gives CASSLAAGGSGNTIYF.

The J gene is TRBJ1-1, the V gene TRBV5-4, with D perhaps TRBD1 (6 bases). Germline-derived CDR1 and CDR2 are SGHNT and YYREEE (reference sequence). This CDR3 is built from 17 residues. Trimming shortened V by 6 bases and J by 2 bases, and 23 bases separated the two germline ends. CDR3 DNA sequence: TGTGCCAGCAACAAGGGAGGGAGCAGGACAGCCAACACTGAAGCTTTCTTT. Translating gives CASNKGGSRTANTEAFF.

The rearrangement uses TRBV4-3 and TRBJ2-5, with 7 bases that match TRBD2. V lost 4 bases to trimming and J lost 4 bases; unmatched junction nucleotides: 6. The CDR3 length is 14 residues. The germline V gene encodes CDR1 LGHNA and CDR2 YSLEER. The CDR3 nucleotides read TGCGCCAGCAGCCGCGGGGCGGGGGTAGAGACCCAGTACTTC. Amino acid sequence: CASSRGAGVETQYF.

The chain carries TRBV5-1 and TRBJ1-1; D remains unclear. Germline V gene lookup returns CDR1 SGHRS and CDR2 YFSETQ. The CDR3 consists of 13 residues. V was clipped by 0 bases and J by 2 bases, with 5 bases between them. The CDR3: CASSLGANTEAFF. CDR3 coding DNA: TGCGCCAGCAGCTTGGGAGCCAACACTGAAGCTTTCTTT.

CDR3 amino acids: CASSLMIAGGAYTDTQYF. The CDR3 nucleotides read TGTGCCAGCAGCTTAATGATAGCGGGGGGGGCATACACAGATACGCAGTATTTT. The V gene is TRBV7-2, the J gene TRBJ2-3; TRBD2 aligns across 11 bases. With 2 bases clipped from V and 2 bases from J, the junction kept 9 bases outside the gene matches. Germline CDR1 reads SGHTA; CDR2 reads FQGNSA. The CDR3 totals 18 residues.

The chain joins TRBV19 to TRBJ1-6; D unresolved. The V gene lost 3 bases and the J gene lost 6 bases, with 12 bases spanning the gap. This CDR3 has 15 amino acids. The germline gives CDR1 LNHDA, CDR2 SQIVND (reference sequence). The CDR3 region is CASSIPLLSNSPLHF. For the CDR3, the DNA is TGTGCCAGTAGTATCCCTCTTCTTTCTAATTCACCCCTCCACTTT.

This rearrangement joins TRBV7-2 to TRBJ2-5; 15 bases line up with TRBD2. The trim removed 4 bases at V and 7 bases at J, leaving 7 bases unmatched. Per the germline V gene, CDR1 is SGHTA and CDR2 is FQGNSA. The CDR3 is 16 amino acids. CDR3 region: CASSSRTSGGAGTQYF. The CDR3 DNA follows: TGTGCCAGCAGCTCCAGGACTAGCGGGGGGGCGGGGACCCAGTACTTC.

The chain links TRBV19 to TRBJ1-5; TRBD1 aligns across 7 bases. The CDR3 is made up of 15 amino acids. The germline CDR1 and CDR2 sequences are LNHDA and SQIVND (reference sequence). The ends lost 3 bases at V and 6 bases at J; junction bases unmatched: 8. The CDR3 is CASSILQGMFQPQHF. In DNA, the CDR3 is TGTGCCAGTAGTATTTTACAGGGGATGTTTCAGCCCCAGCATTTT.

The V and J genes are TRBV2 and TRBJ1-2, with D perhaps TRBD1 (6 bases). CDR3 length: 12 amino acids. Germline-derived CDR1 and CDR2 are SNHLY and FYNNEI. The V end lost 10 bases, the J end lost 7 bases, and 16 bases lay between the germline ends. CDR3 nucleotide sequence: TGTGCCACCACCAGGGGTTTAGGTGGCTACACCTTC. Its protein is CATTRGLGGYTF.